This TCR beta chain was documented in a study of beta chain features in type 1 diabetes (dated by TCRdb to the late 2010s). At the level of the whole study: Patients and healthy donors did not differ in mean age, gender distribution, total cell number or subset yield. Whereas all 30 or so donors provided naive and central memory subsets, regulatory and stem cell-like memory subsets were isolated from just 8 patients and roughly 8 healthy donors. A total of 85 million to 140 million sorted cells were examined across all samples, and a strong correlation was observed between cell number per subset and RNA yield. In the study, TCRB repertoires of sorted circulating CD4+ T cell subsets from recently diagnosed type 1 diabetes patients were compared with those of matched healthy donors.

The entire amount of isolated RNA was reverse transcribed using the High Capacity cDNA Reverse Transcription Kit, so the sequenced TCRB transcripts were expressed ones. Deep immunoSEQ sequencing was performed on naive, central memory and regulatory T cell samples, with an average of roughly 3.6 million total reads per sample. After sorted cells were lysed in RLT buffer, RNA was extracted with DNase-treated RNeasy Micro or Mini kits, with the choice depending on cell number. Each cell subset was processed on its own to prevent cross-contamination, while patient and healthy donor samples were processed together. The immunoSEQ multiplex PCR was used to amplify TCRB sequences from cDNA, yielding 87-bp fragments that span the CDR3 region. Sequencing of the amplicons was done on the Illumina HiSeq platform. As for the authors' bioinformatics: PCR bias was computationally corrected using synthetic template baselines, reads within Hamming distance 2 were collapsed, and singletons that could not be merged were discarded. Reads were aligned to IMGT to assign V, D and J genes, CDR3 length, and insertions or deletions at six rearrangement sites. Within each subset, clonotype counts were normalized to the number of sorted cells before true diversity and Gini coefficients were calculated with the tcR R package. The overlap coefficient, calculated on TCRB nucleotide sequences, was used to quantify repertoire sharing. Out-of-frame TCRB sequences from naive cells were analyzed as a proxy for the pre-selection repertoire. TCRdb carries this immuneACCESS record with in-frame sequences only. Its versions omit some clonotypes, under half of them owing to an unresolved V gene in the studies checked, with the rest unexplained. From that table come the V and J calls and clone size; the DNA was used to work out D and trimming. The sample data list under 800,000 clones, and less than 20% of these were observed just once. About 0.097% of the sample lies in the top ten.

Each donor gave one peripheral blood draw, averaging approximately 120 mL, which was collected into heparinised tubes. A BD FACSAria II was used to sort naive, central memory, regulatory and stem cell-like memory CD4+ T cells with a panel that included CD45RO, CCR7, CD25, CD127, CD95 and CD27. All sorted populations exceeded 98% purity. PBMCs were separated immediately by Lymphoprep density gradient centrifugation and were stained directly, without being cultured. Samples were stained and sorted in pairs, with one healthy donor and one patient per experiment, so that batch effects were minimized. This clone was observed a few times. The antigen it recognizes is unknown. No much larger clonotype is one base removed from it; base qualities were not supplied. What the authors observed across the whole study: Naive, central memory and regulatory TCRB repertoires appeared more similar among patients than among healthy donors. Patients with type 1 diabetes made fewer insertions and deleted more nucleotides at VDJ recombination sites, implying thymic rearrangement abnormalities. HLA sub-analyses involved small numbers of individuals, so any influence of HLA type on TCRB rearrangement remained unresolved. Because cDNA rather than genomic DNA was sequenced, highly expressing activated cells could have been over-represented, although no difference in activation and CD3 levels was found between groups. In all four CD4+ subsets, TCRB CDR3 length was moderately but significantly shorter in type 1 diabetes patients. PCR might favor shorter templates, but patient and control samples were amplified and corrected together, so any skew would affect both groups equally.

The CDR3 contains 14 residues, cysteine and phenylalanine counted. Just the 42-base CDR3 DNA is kept, in frame starting at base 1. V is pruned by 4 bases and J by 5 bases, leaving 2 bases of the junction without a gene match. As encoded in the germline V gene, CDR1 is MDHEN while CDR2 is SYDVKM. Source material: naive CD4+ T cells from blood. The cell subset or site label, read with the paper, signifies: true naive CD4+ T cells. The source of this sequence is a young man in good health. The rearranged chain carries TRBV28 and TRBJ1-4, with TRBD1 matching 9 junction bases. The CDR3 is CASSSGQGNEKLFF. The nucleotide sequence reads TGTGCCAGCAGTTCAGGACAGGGGAATGAAAAACTGTTTTTT.